The entry below describes one T cell receptor beta chain. The antigen is unknown. V lost 3 bases to trimming and J lost 0 bases, with 18 bases between them. The CDR3 loop spans 19 amino acids. Per the germline V gene, CDR1 is LNHDA and CDR2 is SQIVND (reference sequence). This entry is derived from a study of T cells in narcolepsy. Study results and limitations: Healthy controls reportedly lacked the autoreactive clonotypes serially found in patients' blood.

Libraries were prepared by immunoSEQ multiplex PCR; TCRdb keeps only in-frame clonotypes and omits some of them. The sample yields under 35,000 clones, around 80% seen once. The genes are TRBV19 and TRBJ2-6; the D is unclear. The TCR originated in a human donor in good health. The sample was memory (CD45RA-) CD4+ T cells from blood. In nucleotides, the CDR3 is TGTGCCAGTAGTATCCCCGCAGAAAACCTCTTCTCTGGGGCCAACGTCCTGACTTTC. This codes for CASSIPAENLFSGANVLTF.